This TCR beta chain appears in the sequencing data of a study of blood T cell repertoires in COVID-19. Study summary: The samples span acute and convalescent COVID-19 from the United States, Italy and Spain.

The CDR3 is 15 amino acids. The trim removed 2 bases at V and 6 bases at J, leaving 8 bases unmatched. Germline-derived CDR1 and CDR2 are MNHEY and SVGAGI. TCRdb's table, derived via immunoSEQ multiplex PCR, lists solely in-frame clones and lacks some. The sample contains 100,000 or so clones, about 85% of which appear only once. The chain combines TRBV6-5 with TRBJ2-3; TRBD2 agrees at 7 bases. What was sequenced was peripheral blood. The sequence was obtained from a human donor in a cohort sampled during active COVID-19. CDR3 in amino acids: CASSYLAGVPDTQYF. CDR3 coding DNA: TGTGCCAGCAGTTACCTCGCGGGAGTTCCGGATACGCAGTATTTT.